The 24 T cell receptor beta chains below come from one sample, sequenced in a study of shared clonotypes between healthy human individuals. Using immunoSEQ multiplex PCR, the repertoire was profiled, and TCRdb retains in-frame clones only, with some absent. This table holds 700,000 or so clones, 60% to 80% found once. Sequencing input: memory CD4+ T cells sorted from blood. Regarding subset: CD45RA-negative fraction. The receptors here all came from a woman aged 25 to 39 in good health.

The V call is TRBV7-2, the J call TRBJ2-7; 7 bases align to TRBD1. In germline, CDR1 is SGHTA, CDR2 FQGNSA. CDR3 length equals 14 residues. The ends lost 5 bases at V and 2 bases at J; junction bases unmatched: 6. The CDR3: CASSGWDSAYEQYF. CDR3 nucleotide sequence: TGTGCCAGCAGCGGTTGGGACAGCGCCTACGAGCAGTACTTC.

This sequence joins TRBV5-1 and TRBJ2-1, with TRBD2 as a possible D gene (6 bases). The CDR3 runs to 13 residues. Germline V lookup: CDR1 SGHRS, CDR2 YFSETQ. V was clipped by 3 bases and J by 3 bases, with 7 bases between them. CDR3: CASSWDFYNEQFF. The CDR3 DNA reads TGCGCCAGCAGCTGGGACTTCTACAATGAGCAGTTCTTC.

The gene calls are TRBV6-6 and TRBJ1-2; a possible D gene is TRBD1 (5 bases). The CDR3 consists of 15 residues. Per the germline V gene, CDR1 is MNHNY and CDR2 is SVGAGI (reference sequence). With 5 bases removed from V and 6 bases from J, the gap between germline ends came to 19 bases. CDR3 DNA: TGTGCCAGCAGTCGCGGGGACTCAGAGGGACATGGCTACACCTTC. It yields the protein CASSRGDSEGHGYTF.

The V call is TRBV6-6, the J call TRBJ2-7, with 7 bases lining up with TRBD2. Trimming cost V 7 bases and J 5 bases; bases outside gene matches: 11. Germline V lookup: CDR1 MNHNY, CDR2 SVGAGI (reference sequence). This CDR3 has 14 amino acids. The CDR3 region is CASTVAGTPNEQYF. The CDR3 region has the DNA TGTGCCAGCACTGTAGCGGGTACCCCCAACGAGCAGTACTTC.

Turning to this clone: This specimen includes other DNA sequences encoding the same CDR3. The chain recombines TRBV19 with TRBJ2-3; D is perhaps TRBD2 (5 bases). The CDR3 covers 14 residues. Germline V gene sequence: CDR1 LNHDA, CDR2 SQIVND (reference sequence). Trimming took 3 bases from V and 0 from J, leaving 7 bases between them. In nucleotides, the CDR3 is TGTGCCAGTAGTATCTCGGGGAGCACAGATACGCAGTATTTT. Protein: CASSISGSTDTQYF.

The V gene is TRBV7-9, the J gene TRBJ2-3; TRBD2 matches at 11 bases. With 0 bases clipped from V and 4 bases from J, the junction kept 9 bases outside the gene matches. Germline CDR1 and CDR2: SEHNR and FQNEAQ (reference sequence). The CDR3 has 18 amino acids. The CDR3 region is CASSLASGRAGEADTQYF. DNA of the CDR3: TGTGCCAGCAGCTTAGCTAGCGGGAGGGCCGGGGAGGCAGATACGCAGTATTTT.

This sequence joins TRBV10-3 and TRBJ1-5; tentative D call: TRBD1 (6 bases). The CDR3 has 13 residues. Germline values: CDR1 ENHRY, CDR2 SYGVKD. V lost 10 bases and J lost 2, with 12 bases in between. In nucleotides, the CDR3 is TGTGCCACACAAGGGGGGGGCAATCAGCCCCAGCATTTT. Protein product: CATQGGGNQPQHF.

The chain couples TRBV11-2 to TRBJ2-5; tentative D call: TRBD1 (5 bases). The CDR3 spans 16 residues. V lost 2 bases and J 1 base, leaving 14 bases between the germline ends. The V gene's germline CDR1 is SGHAT and CDR2 FQNNGV. The CDR3 DNA follows: TGTGCCAGCAGCTTACTTATTGGGGCACCCCAAGAGACCCAGTACTTC. Amino acids: CASSLLIGAPQETQYF. The full variable domain, rest sourced from reference TRBV11-2 and TRBJ2-5, is EAGVAQSPRYKIIEKRQSVAFWCNPISGHATLYWYQQILGQGPKLLIQFQNNGVVDDSQLPKDRFSAERLKGVDSTLKIQPAKLEDSAVYLCASSLLIGAPQETQYFGPGTRLLVL.

The chain has TRBV10-3 and TRBJ1-6, with no clear D. The V end was cut by 2 bases, the J end by 8 bases, with 7 bases between. Germline loops: CDR1 ENHRY, CDR2 SYGVKD. This CDR3 comprises 13 residues. CDR3 amino acids: CAISERSDSPLHF. CDR3 sequence (DNA): TGTGCCATCAGTGAGAGGAGCGATTCACCCCTCCACTTT.

V gene TRBV6-1 combines with J gene TRBJ2-7; D assignment may be TRBD1 or TRBD2 (5 bases each). Germline V gene lookup returns CDR1 MNHNS and CDR2 SASEGT. V dropped 11 bases and J dropped 7 bases, with 12 bases sitting between them. This CDR3 contains 10 residues. The CDR3 sequence is CAGGGREQYF. The CDR3 DNA reads as TGTGCCGGGGGTGGGCGAGAGCAGTACTTC.

This clone was seen only a few times. The gene calls are TRBV7-9 and TRBJ2-3, with a tentative D call TRBD2 (6 bases). Germline-derived CDR1 and CDR2 are SEHNR and FQNEAQ (reference sequence). CDR3 length: 16 amino acids. V shed 1 base and J shed 5 bases, with 16 bases lying between them. In nucleotides, the CDR3 is TGTGCCAGCAGCTTAGGGCTAGCGAGCTCTCAAGATACGCAGTATTTT. Translation: CASSLGLASSQDTQYF. The full variable domain, in which reference TRBV7-9 and TRBJ2-3 provide the parts outside the CDR3, is DTGVSQNPRHKITKRGQNVTFRCDPISEHNRLYWYRQTLGQGPEFLTYFQNEAQLEKSRLLSDRFSAERPKGSFSTLEIQRTEQGDSAMYLCASSLGLASSQDTQYFGPGTRLTVL.

The chain couples TRBV5-4 to TRBJ2-1, with 7 positions matching TRBD2. Unmatched junction bases numbered 7, after V lost 4 bases and J lost 0 bases. The CDR3 covers 16 residues. Germline lookup yields CDR1 SGHNT and CDR2 YYREEE (reference sequence). The CDR3: CASSIAGRSSYNEQFF. CDR3 nucleotide sequence: TGTGCCAGCAGCATCGCCGGGAGGAGCTCCTACAATGAGCAGTTCTTC.

The rearrangement joins TRBV28 to TRBJ2-3; D gene uncertain. V lost 6 bases to trimming and J lost 6 bases, with 19 bases between them. Germline CDR1 is MDHEN and CDR2 is SYDVKM. There are 15 residues in the CDR3. CDR3 region: CASSPADLLGDTQYF. CDR3 DNA: TGTGCCAGCAGCCCGGCGGACCTCCTAGGGGATACGCAGTATTTT.

The gene calls are TRBV5-1 and TRBJ2-1; tentative D call: TRBD2 (5 bases). The CDR3 covers 12 residues. Germline V gives CDR1 SGHRS, CDR2 YFSETQ. Trimming removed 4 bases at V and 7 bases at J, with 9 bases between. DNA for the CDR3: TGCGCCAGCAGCACCCCGGGAAATGAGCAGTTCTTC. Amino acid sequence: CASSTPGNEQFF.

As regards this clone: Additional DNA sequences in this sample encode the identical CDR3. The gene calls are TRBV18 and TRBJ2-3, with D unresolved. Between the trimmed V and J ends, which lost 5 bases and 0 bases, there was a span of 3 bases. The germline V gene has CDR1 KGHSH and CDR2 LQKENI. The CDR3 length is 12 residues. The chain's CDR3 is CASSDSTDTQYF. Written as DNA, the CDR3 is TGTGCCAGCTCAGACAGCACAGATACGCAGTATTTT.

In this sample, this clone turned up once. CDR3 sequence reads: CASSFRLIRRGGDEKLFF. DNA for the CDR3: TGTGCCAGCAGTTTTCGTCTTATAAGACGGGGTGGGGATGAAAAACTGTTTTTT. The chain links TRBV28 to TRBJ1-4; D gene ambiguous. The CDR3 is made up of 18 amino acids. Germline CDR1 MDHEN, CDR2 SYDVKM. V lost 3 bases and J 6 bases, leaving 23 bases between the germline ends.

About this clone itself: A far larger clone is one nucleotide away, so this likely arose from a read error. The V and J genes are TRBV4-2 and TRBJ2-2, with D perhaps TRBD2 (7 bases). This CDR3 comprises 16 residues. V lost 1 base and J 6 bases, leaving 15 bases between the germline ends. From germline, CDR1 is LGHNA and CDR2 YNFKEQ. In DNA form, the CDR3 reads TGTGCCAGCAGCCAAGGAATGCGGGGGCGATCCGGGGAGCTGTTTTTT. Translated: CASSQGMRGRSGELFF.

This clone has more than one count but fewer than ten. The V call is TRBV2, the J call TRBJ2-7; no clear D. The length of the CDR3 is 11 residues. Trimming left V 7 bases short and J 1 base short, with 5 bases between. Germline V CDR1 and CDR2: SNHLY, FYNNEI. As DNA, the CDR3 is TGTGCCAGCATGGGTTCCTACGAGCAGTACTTC. This sequence encodes CASMGSYEQYF.

J is TRBJ2-7 and V is TRBV28, with 11 bases lining up with TRBD1. The V gene's germline CDR1 is MDHEN and CDR2 SYDVKM. The CDR3 spans 15 residues. The V segment lost 8 bases and the J segment 3 bases; nucleotides outside the gene matches: 9. In DNA, the CDR3 is TGTGCCAGCCTATCCCCCGGGACAGGGGGCTACGAGCAGTACTTC. As protein: CASLSPGTGGYEQYF.

V usage is TRBV28 and J usage is TRBJ1-1; 8 bases fit TRBD1. Germline V gene lookup returns CDR1 MDHEN and CDR2 SYDVKM. With 3 bases clipped from V and 4 bases from J, the junction kept 10 bases outside the gene matches. CDR3 length: 16 residues. CDR3 in amino acids: CASSFYRQGAGTEAFF. Here the CDR3 DNA reads TGTGCCAGCAGTTTTTATCGGCAGGGGGCTGGCACTGAAGCTTTCTTT.

The rearrangement links TRBV4-1 to TRBJ2-2; D is undetermined. The V end lost 6 bases, the J end lost 1 base, and 3 bases lay between the germline ends. This CDR3 spans 12 amino acids. CDR1 and CDR2 (germline): MGHRA, YSYEKL. The CDR3 loop reads CASSWNTGELFF. Here the CDR3 DNA reads TGCGCCAGCAGTTGGAACACCGGGGAGCTGTTTTTT.

The J gene is TRBJ2-3, the V gene TRBV7-3; possibly TRBD1 for D (5 bases). The germline CDR1 and CDR2 sequences are SGHTA and FQGTGA. The V gene lost 5 bases and the J gene lost 3 bases, with 15 bases spanning the gap. This CDR3 comprises 15 residues. The CDR3 loop is CASSPDTPKTDTQYF. For the CDR3, the DNA is TGTGCCAGCAGCCCGGACACACCGAAGACAGATACGCAGTATTTT.

This clone was seen only a few times. The chain employs TRBV28 and TRBJ1-5; D call uncertain. Per the germline V gene, CDR1 is MDHEN and CDR2 is SYDVKM. This CDR3 contains 16 residues. Trimming shortened V by 7 bases and J by 0 bases, and 16 bases separated the two germline ends. CDR3 in amino acids: CASMRLGRDSNQPQHF. CDR3 sequence (DNA): TGTGCCAGCATGAGGTTGGGTCGGGATAGCAATCAGCCCCAGCATTTT.

The sample holds a few counts of this clone. The chain carries TRBV18 and TRBJ1-1; D is unresolved. Germline CDR1 reads KGHSH; CDR2 reads LQKENI. Trimming took 2 bases from V and 1 from J, leaving 8 bases between them. The CDR3 covers 14 residues. The CDR3 loop is CASSPVTANTEAFF. CDR3 DNA: TGTGCCAGCTCACCAGTTACAGCGAACACTGAAGCTTTCTTT.